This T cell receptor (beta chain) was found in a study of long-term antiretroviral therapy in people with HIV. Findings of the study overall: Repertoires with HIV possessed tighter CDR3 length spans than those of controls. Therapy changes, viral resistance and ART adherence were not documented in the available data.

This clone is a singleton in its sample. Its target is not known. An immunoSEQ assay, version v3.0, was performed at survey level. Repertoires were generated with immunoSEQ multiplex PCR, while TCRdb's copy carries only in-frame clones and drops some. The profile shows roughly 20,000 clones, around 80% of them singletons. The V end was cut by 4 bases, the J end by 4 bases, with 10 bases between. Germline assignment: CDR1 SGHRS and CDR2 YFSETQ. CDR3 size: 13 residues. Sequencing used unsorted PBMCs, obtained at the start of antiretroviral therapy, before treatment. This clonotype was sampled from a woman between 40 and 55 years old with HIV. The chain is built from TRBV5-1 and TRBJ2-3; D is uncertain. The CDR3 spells CASSPLGADTQYF. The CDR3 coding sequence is TGCGCCAGCAGCCCCCTCGGTGCAGATACGCAGTATTTT.